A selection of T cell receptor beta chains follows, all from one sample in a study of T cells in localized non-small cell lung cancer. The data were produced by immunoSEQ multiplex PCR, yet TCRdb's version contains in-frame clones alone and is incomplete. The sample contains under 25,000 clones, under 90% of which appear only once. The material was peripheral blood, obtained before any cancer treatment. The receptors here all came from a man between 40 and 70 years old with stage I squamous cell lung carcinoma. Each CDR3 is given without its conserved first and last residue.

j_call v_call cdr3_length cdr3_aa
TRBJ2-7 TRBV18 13 ASSPRTGGGYEQY
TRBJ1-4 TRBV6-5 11 ASSWVPREKLF
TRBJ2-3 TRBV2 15 ASSGPSANLGTDTQY
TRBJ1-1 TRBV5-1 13 ASSLALGANTEAF
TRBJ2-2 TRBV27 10 ASRENTGELF
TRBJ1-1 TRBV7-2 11 ASSSGPNTEAF
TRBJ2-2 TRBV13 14 ASSPPNRGGTGELF
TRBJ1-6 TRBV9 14 ASSVGGGWYNSPLH
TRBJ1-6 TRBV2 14 ASIMAALPYNSPLH
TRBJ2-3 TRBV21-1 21 ASTIKVGRGRDLAGGQTDTQY
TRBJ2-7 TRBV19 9 ASADSYEQY
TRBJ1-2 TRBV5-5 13 ASSLLVSLSGGYT
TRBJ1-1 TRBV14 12 ASSQHIGDTEAF
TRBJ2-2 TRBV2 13 ASSPTGSGTGELF
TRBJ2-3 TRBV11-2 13 ASSLRRMGPDTQY
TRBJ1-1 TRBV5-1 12 ASSLGQGARLAF
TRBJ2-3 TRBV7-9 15 ASSPRLGQASTDTQY
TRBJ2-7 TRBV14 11 ASSSGVFGEQY
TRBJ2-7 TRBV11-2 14 ASSLIIAGGSYEQY
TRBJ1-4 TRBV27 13 ASSADRLPNEKLF
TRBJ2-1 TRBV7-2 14 ASSLDGAFSYNEQF
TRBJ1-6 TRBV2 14 ASRGQESTRWSPLH
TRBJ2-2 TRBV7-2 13 ASSLSGADTGELF
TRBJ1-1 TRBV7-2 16 ASSLGTGFLRMNTEAF
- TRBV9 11 ASSSASSYEQY
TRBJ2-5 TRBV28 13 ASTPAAGPQETQY
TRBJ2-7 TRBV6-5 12 ASSLRGLAGEQY
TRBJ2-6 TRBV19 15 ASSRGQGAAGANVLT
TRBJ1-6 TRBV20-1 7 DANSPLH
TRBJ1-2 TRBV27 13 ASQPQQGSLDGYT
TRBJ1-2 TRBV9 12 ASSVSVANYGYT
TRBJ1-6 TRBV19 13 ASSREGQGNSPLH
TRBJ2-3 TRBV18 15 ASSPIRGGSGRDTQY
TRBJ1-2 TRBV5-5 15 ASSHLFGQVDSYGYT
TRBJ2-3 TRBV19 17 ASSLGAGPYHPSTDTQY
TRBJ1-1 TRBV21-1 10 ASGRGCTEAF
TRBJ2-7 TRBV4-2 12 ASSQDRDTYEQY
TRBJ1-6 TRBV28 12 ATTRAPDNSPLH
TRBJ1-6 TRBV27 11 ASSRVGTSPLH
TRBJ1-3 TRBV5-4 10 ASSLDGNTIY
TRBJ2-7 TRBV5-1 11 ASRLDSPYEQY
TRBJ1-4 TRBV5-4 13 ASSLELGINEKLF
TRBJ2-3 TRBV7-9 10 ASSGATDTQY
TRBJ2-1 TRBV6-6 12 ASSPAGGDNEQF
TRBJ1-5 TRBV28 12 ASWVQGASQPQH
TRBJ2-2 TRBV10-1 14 ASSESWGVGTGELF
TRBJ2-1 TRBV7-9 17 ASSISLPTQGAGYNEQF
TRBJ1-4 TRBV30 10 AWSVLREKLF
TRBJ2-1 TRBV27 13 ASSLSQGAGYEQF
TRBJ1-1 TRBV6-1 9 ASSRGTEAF
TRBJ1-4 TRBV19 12 ASSVQGGFEKLF
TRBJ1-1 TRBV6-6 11 ASSPALNTEAF
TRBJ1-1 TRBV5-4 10 ASSLGRGDAF
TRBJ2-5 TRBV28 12 ASTQAGVRETQY
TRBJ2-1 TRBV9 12 ASSVGGGRNEQF
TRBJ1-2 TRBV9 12 ASSAGQLSYGYT
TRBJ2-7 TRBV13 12 ASSLERHSYEQY
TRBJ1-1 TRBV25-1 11 ASSSRTNTEAF